This T cell receptor (beta chain) is drawn from a study of T cell repertoires in MIS-A myocarditis. The germline V gene encodes CDR1 LNHNV and CDR2 YYDKDF (reference sequence). This CDR3 has 15 amino acids. V was cut by 1 base and J by 6 bases, with 12 bases left in between. Profiling relied on immunoSEQ multiplex PCR, and the TCRdb table lists in-frame clones only, not all of them. The sample shows roughly 12,000 clones, roughly 80% of them seen only once. The specimen was right ventricle heart tissue obtained at autopsy. V is TRBV15 and J is TRBJ1-4, with a tentative D call TRBD1 (6 bases). The origin of this receptor is a man aged 18 to 35 with fulminant myocarditis from multisystem inflammatory syndrome in adults (MIS-A) after COVID-19. The CDR3 spells CATSRATGPDEKLFF. DNA for the CDR3: TGTGCCACCAGCAGAGCTACAGGGCCGGATGAAAAACTGTTTTTT.